This is a list of T cell receptor beta chains from one sample in a study of response to subunit inactivated influenza vaccine. TCRdb itself ran the RT-PCR reads through MiXCR, one entry per CDR3 protein. Altogether 400,000 to 650,000 distinct CDR3 sequences are present, roughly 7.9% being singletons, with the ten largest covering about an eighth. Specimen: PBMCs from blood, collected roughly 24 months after vaccination. These receptors were taken from a man aged 50-75 years who received an inactivated influenza vaccine. CDR3s include the opening cysteine and the closing phenylalanine or tryptophan. D genes are given only for firm matches. Rows give clone size only sometimes, using once, few, many, or a class for an expanded clone.

j_call	v_call	d_call	clone_size	cdr3_length	cdr3_aa	cdr3_nt
TRBJ2-7	TRBV20-1	TRBD2	.	17	CSAGGATSGSKGGEQYF	TGCAGTGCTGGTGGGGCCACAAGCGGGAGCAAAGGCGGCGAGCAGTACTTC
TRBJ2-3	TRBV30	.	few	14	CAWSRVVPGDTQYF	TGTGCCTGGAGCAGGGTGGTACCGGGAGATACGCAGTATTTT
TRBJ1-1	TRBV20-1	.	few	12	CSARDQETAAFF	TGCAGTGCTAGAGATCAGGAGACCGCGGCTTTCTTT
TRBJ2-3	TRBV20-1	.	many	12	CSARDVTDTQYF	TGCAGTGCTAGAGACGTCACAGATACGCAGTATTTT
TRBJ2-7	TRBV12-3/TRBV12-4	TRBD1	many	14	CASRRTGRSYEQYF	TGTGCCAGCAGGCGGACAGGGCGCTCCTACGAGCAGTACTTC
TRBJ2-3	TRBV11-3	TRBD2	.	15	CASSLRAGRTDTQYF	TGTGCCAGCAGCCTCCGAGCGGGACGCACAGATACGCAGTATTTT
TRBJ1-4	TRBV7-2	.	.	14	CASSLYATNEKLFF	TGTGCCAGCAGCTTGTACGCAACTAATGAAAAACTGTTTTTT
TRBJ2-7	TRBV5-1	.	.	14	CASSLVTDTYEQYF	TGCGCCAGCAGCTTGGTGACGGACACCTACGAGCAGTACTTC
TRBJ2-5	TRBV20-1	TRBD2	.	14	CSALPLAGSETQYF	TGCAGTGCTCTCCCCCTAGCGGGGTCGGAGACCCAGTACTTC
TRBJ2-5	TRBV20-1	.	few	12	CSVAVRKETQYF	TGCAGTGTGGCGGTCCGAAAAGAGACCCAGTACTTC
TRBJ1-2	TRBV27	.	.	13	CASSLGGADGYTF	TGTGCCAGCAGTTTGGGGGGGGCGGATGGCTACACCTTC
TRBJ2-5	TRBV15	TRBD1	.	17	CATSRFAGTGVRETQYF	TGTGCCACCAGCAGATTTGCCGGGACAGGGGTTCGAGAGACCCAGTACTTC
TRBJ2-3	TRBV29-1	.	.	13	CSVKGRFTDTQYF	TGCAGCGTCAAAGGACGGTTCACAGATACGCAGTATTTT
TRBJ2-7	TRBV11-2	TRBD2	few	15	CASSLVLGGASEQYF	TGTGCCAGCAGCTTAGTGTTGGGAGGGGCCAGTGAGCAGTACTTC
TRBJ2-7	TRBV6-1	.	few	14	CASSTAGPTYEQYF	TGTGCCAGCAGCACGGCGGGACCCACCTACGAGCAGTACTTC
TRBJ2-7	TRBV11-1	.	few	15	CASSPRRGGFDEQYF	TGTGCCAGCAGCCCTCGCAGGGGAGGGTTCGACGAGCAGTACTTC
TRBJ2-3	TRBV11-2	.	many	14	CASSPGNRADTQYF	TGTGCCAGCAGCCCCGGGAATCGTGCAGATACGCAGTATTTT
TRBJ2-1	TRBV20-1	.	few	12	CSARDDFNEQFF	TGCAGTGCTAGAGATGACTTTAATGAGCAGTTCTTC
TRBJ2-1	TRBV20-1	TRBD1	many	12	CSERSGDRLQFF	TGCAGTGAGAGGAGTGGGGACAGGTTGCAGTTCTTC
TRBJ2-3	TRBV24-1	TRBD1	few	15	CATRGDRGRTDTQYF	TGTGCCACCAGGGGGGACAGGGGGAGAACAGATACGCAGTATTTT
TRBJ1-2	TRBV15	TRBD1	few	14	CATATRTGSGGYTF	TGTGCCACCGCAACCAGGACAGGCTCTGGTGGCTACACCTTC
TRBJ1-2	TRBV7-2	.	few	14	CASSLGDFFRGYTF	TGTGCCAGCAGCTTAGGGGATTTCTTTCGCGGCTACACCTTC
TRBJ2-1	TRBV7-9	TRBD2	few	15	CASSLSGLAGSEQFF	TGTGCCAGCAGCTTATCGGGACTAGCGGGAAGTGAGCAGTTCTTC
TRBJ1-2	TRBV25-1	.	many	12	CASSASTGGYTF	TGTGCCAGCAGTGCCTCCACCGGAGGCTACACCTTC
TRBJ2-7	TRBV28	.	few	14	CASSLSTRVNEQYF	TGTGCCAGCAGTTTATCCACCAGGGTCAACGAGCAGTACTTC
TRBJ2-1	TRBV7-8	.	.	15	CASSTGTAPYNEQFF	TGTGCCAGCAGCACCGGGACGGCCCCTTACAATGAGCAGTTCTTC
TRBJ2-7	TRBV7-6	.	few	16	CASSLEVGAYSYEQYF	TGTGCCAGCAGCTTAGAAGTCGGGGCATATTCCTACGAGCAGTACTTC
TRBJ1-5	TRBV20-1	.	.	13	CSAISDRNQPQHF	TGCAGTGCTATATCCGACAGGAATCAGCCCCAGCATTTT
TRBJ2-1	TRBV7-9	TRBD2	many	13	CASGGGGYNEQFF	TGTGCCAGTGGCGGGGGGGGGTACAATGAGCAGTTCTTC
TRBJ2-5	TRBV5-1	TRBD2	many	16	CASSLALRGAQETQYF	TGCGCCAGCAGCTTGGCCTTGCGGGGGGCCCAAGAGACCCAGTACTTC
TRBJ2-2	TRBV4-2	TRBD1	.	17	CASSQPSGGTNTGELFF	TGTGCCAGCAGCCAACCGTCAGGGGGCACGAACACCGGGGAGCTGTTTTTT
TRBJ2-4	TRBV6-2/TRBV6-3	.	.	19	CASSYSLVPDGRDKNIQYF	TGTGCCAGCAGTTACTCCTTGGTCCCCGACGGGCGGGACAAAAACATTCAGTACTTC
TRBJ1-5	TRBV6-1	TRBD1	few	15	CASKTGLLVNQPQHF	TGTGCCAGCAAGACAGGGTTATTAGTCAATCAGCCCCAGCATTTT
TRBJ1-5	TRBV7-2	.	many	15	CASSLVGGDSQPQHF	TGTGCCAGCAGCTTAGTCGGAGGGGATAGTCAGCCCCAGCATTTT
TRBJ2-2	TRBV24-1	.	.	14	CATQDYQNTGELFF	TGTGCCACCCAGGACTATCAAAACACCGGGGAGCTGTTTTTT
TRBJ2-1	TRBV3-1	TRBD2	.	15	CASSLTSGSFNEQFF	TGTGCCAGCAGCCTTACTAGCGGGAGTTTCAATGAGCAGTTCTTC
TRBJ2-7	TRBV4-3	.	many	15	CASSQDMARQYEQYF	TGCGCCAGCAGCCAAGATATGGCTCGTCAGTACGAGCAGTACTTC
TRBJ1-1	TRBV4-3	.	.	13	CASSRSGYTEAFF	TGCGCCAGCAGCCGATCGGGTTACACTGAAGCTTTCTTT
TRBJ2-5	TRBV20-1	TRBD1	.	18	CSATSDRDRTGAQETQYF	TGCAGTGCCACCTCCGACCGGGACAGGACTGGGGCACAAGAGACCCAGTACTTC
TRBJ1-1	TRBV9	.	many	15	CASSVGGNRGTEAFF	TGTGCCAGCAGCGTAGGGGGAAATAGGGGCACTGAAGCTTTCTTT